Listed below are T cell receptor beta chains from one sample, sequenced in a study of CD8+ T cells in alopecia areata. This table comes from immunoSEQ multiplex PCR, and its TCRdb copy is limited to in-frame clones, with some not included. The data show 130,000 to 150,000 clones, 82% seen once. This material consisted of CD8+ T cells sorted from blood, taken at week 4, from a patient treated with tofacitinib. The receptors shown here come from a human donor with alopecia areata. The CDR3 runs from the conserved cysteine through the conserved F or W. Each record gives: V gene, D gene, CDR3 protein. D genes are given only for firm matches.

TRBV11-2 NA CASSLEGPNTGELFF
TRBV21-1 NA CASSKAPGGPSYEQYF
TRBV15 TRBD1 CATGRGLNTGELFF
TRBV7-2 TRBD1 CASSIRDRPFLNYGYTF
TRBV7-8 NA CASSLALVGEETQYF
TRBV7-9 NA CASSLGGGKETQYF
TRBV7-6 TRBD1 CASSVGTGANEKLFF
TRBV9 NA CASSVASTSYEQYF
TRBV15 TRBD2 CATSRRRLAGGRDTQYF
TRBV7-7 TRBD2 CASSFYPSGGPTDTQYF
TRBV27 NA CASSSSRTRYEQFF
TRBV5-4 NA CASSSGTALQETQYF
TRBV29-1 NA CSVQDGYNEQFF
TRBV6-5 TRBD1 CASYIGGGSPLHF
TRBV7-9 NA CASSLDLAGSSYEQYF
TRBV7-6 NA CASSLNHPPGFSGNTIYF
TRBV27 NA CASSPRGTEEPSYEQYF
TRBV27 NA CASSLYRTGRADEQFF
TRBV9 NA CASSVGGMNTEAFF
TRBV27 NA CASSLSPRVGYTF
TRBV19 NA CASSIASGSGNTIYF
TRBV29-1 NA CSATAGVPEAFF
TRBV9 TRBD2 CASSVGLGASYNEQFF
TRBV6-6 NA CASSPIRMNTEAFF
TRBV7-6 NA CASSPAGAPFEQYF
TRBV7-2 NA CASSPSGFPETQYF
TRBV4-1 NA CASSQTGTLYEQYF
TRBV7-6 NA CASSPHGLAGAGAAQYF
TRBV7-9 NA CASSLEVDVDEQYF
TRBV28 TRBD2 CASSHRTSGAHQYF
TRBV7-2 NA CASSHNSFPGELFF
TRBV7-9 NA CASSLVLGIQETQYF